This TCR beta chain was obtained from a study of OX40 agonist ivuxolimab in advanced cancers. Study as a whole: Patients were approximately 80% male with ages roughly 23 to 90, mean about 60.

Study conclusions and caveats: Both CD4+ and CD8+ T cell populations in blood had undergone clonal expansion by week 6 at 0.1 to 3.0 mg/kg. Compared with others, partial responders at 0.1-3.0 mg/kg displayed clonal expansion among the lowest.

In germline, CDR1 is KGHSH, CDR2 LQKENI. V lost 6 bases and J 0 bases, leaving 6 bases between the germline ends. This CDR3 region has 12 residues. Measured with immunoSEQ multiplex PCR; TCRdb has only the in-frame clones, and not every one. The sample holds 60,000 to 75,000 clones, about 90% seen once. Worth noting for this clone: Antigen: not known.

The receptor was derived from an adult with an advanced solid tumor such as melanoma, head and neck, liver or kidney cancer. Sequences were derived from CD4+ or CD8+ T cells sorted from blood, sampled in a trial of the OX40 agonist ivuxolimab. The genes are TRBV18 and TRBJ2-7; unclear D gene. The CDR3 nucleotides are TGTGCCAGCTCCGGAGTCTCCTACGAGCAGTACTTC. Translating gives CASSGVSYEQYF.